This note documents a single T cell receptor (beta chain) sequence. The antigen is undetermined. Recently defined diagnostic criteria for definite or probable disease were fulfilled by Susac syndrome patients. RNA amounts of 0.5 to 1 ug underwent reverse transcription with random hexamers. Amplification of TCR beta CDR3 across 54 Vbeta and 13 Jbeta was performed with immunoSEQ multiplex PCR. TCRdb used MiXCR to reprocess the immunoSEQ multiplex PCR reads, holding one entry per CDR3 protein. This sample has more than 80,000 distinct CDR3 sequences, with around 94% found just once. Unmatched junction bases numbered 10, after V lost 6 bases and J lost 9 bases. Germline CDR1 and CDR2: SQVTM and ANQGSEA. The CDR3 spans 13 residues. This record belongs to a study of CD8 T cells in Susac syndrome. Overall study results and limits: Susac syndrome CD8+ repertoires were clonally expanded, most strongly in CD8+ TEMRA cells. The study admitted that it had a relatively small number of individuals in its TCR sequencing and HLA analysis.

The sample taken for sequencing was CD8+ T cells from PBMCs. The receptor was isolated from a human donor with Susac syndrome. The J gene is TRBJ2-4, the V gene TRBV29-1, with TRBD1 matching over 8 bases. CDR3 sequence reads: CSVDGQGGSIQYF. DNA of the CDR3: TGCAGCGTAGATGGACAGGGCGGAAGCATTCAGTACTTC. Complete variable domain (other parts from reference TRBV29-1 and TRBJ2-4): SAVISQKPSRDICQRGTSLTIQCQVDSQVTMMFWYRQQPGQSLTLIATANQGSEATYESGFVIDKFPISRPNLTFSTLTVSNMSPEDSSIYLCSVDGQGGSIQYFGAGTRLSVL.